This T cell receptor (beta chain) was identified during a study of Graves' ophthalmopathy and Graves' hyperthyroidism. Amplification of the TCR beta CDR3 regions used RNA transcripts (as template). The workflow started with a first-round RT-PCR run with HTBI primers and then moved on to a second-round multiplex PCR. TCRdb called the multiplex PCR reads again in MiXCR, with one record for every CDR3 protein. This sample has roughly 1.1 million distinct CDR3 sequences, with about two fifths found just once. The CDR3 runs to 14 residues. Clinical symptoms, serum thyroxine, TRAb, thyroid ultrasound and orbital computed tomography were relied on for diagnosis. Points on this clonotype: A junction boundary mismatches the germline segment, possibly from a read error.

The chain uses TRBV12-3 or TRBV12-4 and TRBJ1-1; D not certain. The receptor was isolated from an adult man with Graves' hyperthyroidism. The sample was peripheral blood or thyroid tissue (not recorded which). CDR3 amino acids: CASNLRQMNTEAFF. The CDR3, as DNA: TGTGCCAGCAATTTAAGGCAGATGAACACTGAAGCTTTCTTT.